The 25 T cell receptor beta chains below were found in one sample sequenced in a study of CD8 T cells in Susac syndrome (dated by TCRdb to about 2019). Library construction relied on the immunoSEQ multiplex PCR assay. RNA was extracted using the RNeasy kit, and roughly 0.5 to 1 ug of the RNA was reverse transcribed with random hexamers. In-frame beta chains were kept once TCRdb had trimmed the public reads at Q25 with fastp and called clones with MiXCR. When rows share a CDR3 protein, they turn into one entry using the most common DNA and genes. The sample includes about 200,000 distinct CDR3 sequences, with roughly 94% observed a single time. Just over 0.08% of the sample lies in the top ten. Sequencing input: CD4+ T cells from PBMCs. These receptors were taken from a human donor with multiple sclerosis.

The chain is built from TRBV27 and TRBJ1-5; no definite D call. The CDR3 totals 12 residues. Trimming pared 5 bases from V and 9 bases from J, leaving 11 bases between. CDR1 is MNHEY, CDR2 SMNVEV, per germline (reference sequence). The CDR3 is CASSPAGPPQHF. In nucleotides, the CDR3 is TGTGCCAGCAGTCCGGCTGGACCGCCCCAGCATTTT.

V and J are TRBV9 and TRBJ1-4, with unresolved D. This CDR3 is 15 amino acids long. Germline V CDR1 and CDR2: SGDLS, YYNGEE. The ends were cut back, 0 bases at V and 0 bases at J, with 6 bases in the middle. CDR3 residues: CASSVDPATNEKLFF. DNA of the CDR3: TGTGCCAGCAGCGTAGATCCTGCAACTAATGAAAAACTGTTTTTT.

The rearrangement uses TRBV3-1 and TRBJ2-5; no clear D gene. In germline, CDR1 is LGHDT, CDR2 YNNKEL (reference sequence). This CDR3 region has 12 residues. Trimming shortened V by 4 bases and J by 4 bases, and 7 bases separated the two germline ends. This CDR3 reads CASSLYRETQYF. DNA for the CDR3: TGTGCCAGCAGCCTCTACCGAGAGACCCAGTACTTC.

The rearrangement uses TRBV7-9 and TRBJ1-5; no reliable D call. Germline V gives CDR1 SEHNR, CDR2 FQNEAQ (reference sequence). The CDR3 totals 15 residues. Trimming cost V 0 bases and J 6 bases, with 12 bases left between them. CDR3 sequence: CASSLAANAGQPQHF. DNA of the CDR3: TGTGCCAGCAGCTTAGCCGCCAACGCAGGTCAGCCCCAGCATTTT.

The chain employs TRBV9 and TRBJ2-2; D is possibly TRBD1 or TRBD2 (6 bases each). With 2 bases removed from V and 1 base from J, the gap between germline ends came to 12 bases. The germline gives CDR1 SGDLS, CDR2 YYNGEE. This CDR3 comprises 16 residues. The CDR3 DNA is TGTGCCAGCAGCGTCTCGGGGGCCGGGAACACCGGGGAGCTGTTTTTT. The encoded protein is CASSVSGAGNTGELFF.

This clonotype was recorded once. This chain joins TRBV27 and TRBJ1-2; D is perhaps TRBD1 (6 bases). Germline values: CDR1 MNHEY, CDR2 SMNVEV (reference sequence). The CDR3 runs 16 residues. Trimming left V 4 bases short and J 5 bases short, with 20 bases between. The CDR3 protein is CASSSPTSRGPYGYTF. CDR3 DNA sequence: TGTGCCAGCAGTTCTCCTACCTCCAGGGGCCCGTATGGCTACACCTTC.

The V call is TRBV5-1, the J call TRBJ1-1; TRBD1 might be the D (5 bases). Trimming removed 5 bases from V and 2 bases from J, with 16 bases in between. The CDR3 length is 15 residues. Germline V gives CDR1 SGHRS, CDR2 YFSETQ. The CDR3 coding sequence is TGCGCCAGCAGGTTACGGGTGCAGGGCAACACTGAAGCTTTCTTT. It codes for CASRLRVQGNTEAFF.

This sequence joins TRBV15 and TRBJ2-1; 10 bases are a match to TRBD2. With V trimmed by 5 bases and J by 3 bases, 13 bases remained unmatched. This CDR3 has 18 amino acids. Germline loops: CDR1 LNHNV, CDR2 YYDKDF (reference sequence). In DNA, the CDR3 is TGTGCCACCAGCGGGGGACTAGCGATCCCCTTTTACTACAATGAGCAGTTCTTC. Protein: CATSGGLAIPFYYNEQFF. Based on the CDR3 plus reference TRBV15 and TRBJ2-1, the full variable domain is DAMVIQNPRYQVTQFGKPVTLSCSQTLNHNVMYWYQQKSSQAPKLLFHYYDKDFNNEADTPDNFQSRRPNTSFCFLDIRSPGLGDTAMYLCATSGGLAIPFYYNEQFFGPGTRLTVL.

The CDR3 DNA follows: TGTGCCAGCAGGATCGACGGCCTTTTGGGGCCCCAGCATTTT. Protein product: CASRIDGLLGPQHF. This rearrangement joins TRBV2 to TRBJ1-5; D uncertain. The V end was cut by 6 bases, the J end by 9 bases, with 18 bases between. Germline loops: CDR1 SNHLY, CDR2 FYNNEI. This CDR3 region has 14 residues.

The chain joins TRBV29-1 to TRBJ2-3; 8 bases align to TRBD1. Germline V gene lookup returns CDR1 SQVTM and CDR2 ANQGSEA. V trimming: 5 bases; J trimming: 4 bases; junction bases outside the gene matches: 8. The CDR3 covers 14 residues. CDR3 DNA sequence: TGCAGCGTTCCACCTACAGGGGGTTCAGATACGCAGTATTTT. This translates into CSVPPTGGSDTQYF.

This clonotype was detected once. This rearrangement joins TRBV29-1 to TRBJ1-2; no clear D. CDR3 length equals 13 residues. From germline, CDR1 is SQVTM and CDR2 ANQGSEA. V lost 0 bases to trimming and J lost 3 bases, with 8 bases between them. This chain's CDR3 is CSVEDRADYGYTF. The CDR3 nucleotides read TGCAGCGTTGAAGATAGGGCGGACTATGGCTACACCTTC.

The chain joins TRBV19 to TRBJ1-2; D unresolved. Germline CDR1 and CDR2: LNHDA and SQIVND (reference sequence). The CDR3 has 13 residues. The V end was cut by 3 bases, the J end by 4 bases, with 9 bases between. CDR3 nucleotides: TGTGCCAGTAGTATTGAGGTTTCCTATGGCTACACCTTC. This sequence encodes CASSIEVSYGYTF.

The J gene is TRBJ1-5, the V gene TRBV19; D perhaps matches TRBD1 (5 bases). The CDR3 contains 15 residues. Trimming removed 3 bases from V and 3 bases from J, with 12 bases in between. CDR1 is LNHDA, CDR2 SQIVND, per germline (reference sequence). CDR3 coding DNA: TGTGCCAGTAGTATCCGGGACGGGGACAATCAGCCCCAGCATTTT. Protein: CASSIRDGDNQPQHF.

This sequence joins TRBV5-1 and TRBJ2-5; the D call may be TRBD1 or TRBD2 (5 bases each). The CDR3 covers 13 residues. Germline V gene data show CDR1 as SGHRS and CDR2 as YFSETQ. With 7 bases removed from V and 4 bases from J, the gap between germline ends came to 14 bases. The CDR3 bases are TGCGCCAGCGGGTCCGGGGACGGAGAGACCCAGTACTTC. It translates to CASGSGDGETQYF.

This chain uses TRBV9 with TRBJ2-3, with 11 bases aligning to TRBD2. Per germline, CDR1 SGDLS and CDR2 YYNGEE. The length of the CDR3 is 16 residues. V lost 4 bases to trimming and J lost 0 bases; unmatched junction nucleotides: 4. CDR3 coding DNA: TGTGCCAGCAGCCCCGGGACTAGCGGCAGCACAGATACGCAGTATTTT. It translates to CASSPGTSGSTDTQYF.

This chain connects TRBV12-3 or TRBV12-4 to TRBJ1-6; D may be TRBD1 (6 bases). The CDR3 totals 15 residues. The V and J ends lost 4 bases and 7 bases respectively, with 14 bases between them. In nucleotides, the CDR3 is TGTGCCAGCAGTTCAACAGGGATGTTGAATTCACCCCTCCACTTT. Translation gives CASSSTGMLNSPLHF.

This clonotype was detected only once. The CDR3 reads CASSFTDRVGNYGYTF. The CDR3 coding sequence is TGCGCCAGCAGTTTCACTGACCGGGTTGGAAACTATGGCTACACCTTC. The chain has TRBV4-1 and TRBJ1-2, with no clear D. The CDR3 contains 16 residues. V was trimmed by 6 bases and J by 2 bases, leaving 19 bases between them. Germline V CDR1 and CDR2: MGHRA, YSYEKL.

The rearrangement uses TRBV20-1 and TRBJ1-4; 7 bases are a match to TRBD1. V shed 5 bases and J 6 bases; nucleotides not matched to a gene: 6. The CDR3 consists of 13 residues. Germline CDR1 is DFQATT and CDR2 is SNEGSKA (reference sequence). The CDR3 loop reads CSASGTVDEKLFF. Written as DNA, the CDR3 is TGCAGTGCTTCCGGGACAGTGGATGAAAAACTGTTTTTT.

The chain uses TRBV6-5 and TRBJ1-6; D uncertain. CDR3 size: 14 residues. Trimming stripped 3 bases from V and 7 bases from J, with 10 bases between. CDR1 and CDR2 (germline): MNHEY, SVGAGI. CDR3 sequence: CASSYAGENSPLHF. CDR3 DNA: TGTGCCAGCAGTTATGCAGGAGAAAATTCACCCCTCCACTTT.

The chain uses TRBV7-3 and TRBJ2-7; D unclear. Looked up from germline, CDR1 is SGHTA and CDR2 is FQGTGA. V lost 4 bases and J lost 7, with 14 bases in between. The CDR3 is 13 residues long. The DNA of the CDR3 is TGTGCCAGCAGCTCGGGCAAAGGCGGAGAGCAGTACTTC. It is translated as CASSSGKGGEQYF. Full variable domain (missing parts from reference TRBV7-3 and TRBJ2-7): GAGVSQTPSNKVTEKGKYVELRCDPISGHTALYWYRQSLGQGPEFLIYFQGTGAADDSGLPNDRFFAVRPEGSVSTLKIQRTERGDSAVYLCASSSGKGGEQYFGPGTRLTVT.

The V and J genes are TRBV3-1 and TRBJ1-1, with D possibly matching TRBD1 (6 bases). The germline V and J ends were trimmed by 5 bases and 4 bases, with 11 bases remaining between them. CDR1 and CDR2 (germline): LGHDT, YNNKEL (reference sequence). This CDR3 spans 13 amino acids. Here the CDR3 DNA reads TGTGCCAGCAGCGCGGACAGTGCCACTGAAGCTTTCTTT. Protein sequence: CASSADSATEAFF.

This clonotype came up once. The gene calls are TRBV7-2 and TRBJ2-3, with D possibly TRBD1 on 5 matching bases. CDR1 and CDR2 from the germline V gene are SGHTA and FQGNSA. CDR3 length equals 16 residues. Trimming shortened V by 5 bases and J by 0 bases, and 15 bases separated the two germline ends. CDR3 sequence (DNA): TGTGCCAGCAGCCTTGGGGCGGACCCTAGCACAGATACGCAGTATTTT. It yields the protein CASSLGADPSTDTQYF.

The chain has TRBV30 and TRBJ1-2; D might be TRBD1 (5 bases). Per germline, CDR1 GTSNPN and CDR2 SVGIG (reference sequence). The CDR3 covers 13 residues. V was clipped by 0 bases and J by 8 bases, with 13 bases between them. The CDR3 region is CAWSVHTGVGYTF. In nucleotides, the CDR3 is TGTGCCTGGAGTGTACATACAGGAGTAGGCTACACCTTC.

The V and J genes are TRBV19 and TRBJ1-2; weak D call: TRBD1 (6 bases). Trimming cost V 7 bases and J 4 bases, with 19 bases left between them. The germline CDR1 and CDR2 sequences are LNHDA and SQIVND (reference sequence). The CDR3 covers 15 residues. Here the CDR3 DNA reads TGTGCCAGTACGACACCGGGGGGCGCAGTCTATGGCTACACCTTC. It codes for CASTTPGGAVYGYTF.

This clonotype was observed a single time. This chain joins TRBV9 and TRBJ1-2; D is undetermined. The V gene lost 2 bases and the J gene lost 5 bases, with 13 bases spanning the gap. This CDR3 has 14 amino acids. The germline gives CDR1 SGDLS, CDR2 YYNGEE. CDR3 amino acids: CASSVDAGSYGYTF. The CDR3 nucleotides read TGTGCCAGCAGCGTTGATGCCGGCAGTTATGGCTACACCTTC.